This T cell receptor beta chain was obtained from a study of human T cells and chemical hapten exposure (dated by TCRdb to the early 2020s). Study-wide context: Libraries were combined into a pool for sequencing, and differences in TCR yield between samples came mainly from small differences in library volumes within the pool. Each blood RNA sample was used to sequence both TCR alpha and TCR beta chains. Peripheral blood TCR repertoire changes were tracked in vivo in alopecia patients during primary and secondary sensitization to the hapten diphenylcyclopropenone (DPC). Overall study outcomes, separate from this receptor: The number of TCRs above 1 in 1000 frequency did not change with DPC sensitization; there was no evidence of global repertoire structure alterations. Repeated subsampling changed both the strength of the expansion versus patch-test correlation and the threshold at which that correlation became significant.

Libraries were constructed by RACE. Sequenced using a NextSeq 500. During library preparation, unique molecular identifiers were attached to individual cDNA molecules so that TCRs could be counted quantitatively and reproducibly. In the authors' own workflow: Samples had a median of around 92,000 TCRs, with a range from roughly 20,000 to 690,600. The Decombinator software suite was used to annotate the V, J and CDR3 of the TCR reads. For the PS versus PT1 abundance plots, all samples were subsampled to the same number of TCRs (28,000). Expanded TCRs were defined as absent before sensitization and observed at least eight times at the 2-week time point. The public reads were reanalyzed by TCRdb: fastp trimming at Q25, MiXCR alignment, in-frame beta chains only. Identical CDR3 protein sequences are pooled into one entry, listed with their most common genes and DNA. The V and J calls and clone size are TCRdb's, not the authors'. Across this sample there are 28,000 or so distinct CDR3 sequences, with about 7% seen only once. The ten largest make up approximately 10% of the sample.

In this sample, this clonotype turned up many times. Its antigen is unknown. No base qualities exist here, and no much larger clone lies one base off it. The CDR3 goes from the cysteine to the phenylalanine over 15 residues. Only the CDR3 DNA stays, 45 bases, in frame from base 1. From a lookup of the germline V gene (reference sequence), CDR1 and CDR2 are DFQATT and SNEGSKA. Trimming takes 1 base off V and 7 bases off J; junction bases not matched to a gene: 11. The time point label, read with the paper, signifies: healthy volunteer bleed at 2 weeks. Total RNA was extracted from unfractionated whole blood collected in Tempus Blood RNA tubes. Five or six healthy volunteers acted as controls for TCR sequencing and had blood drawn at day 0, 2 weeks and 6 weeks.

This clonotype was obtained from a human donor in good health. Some clones in this sample may be carry-over from other donors' samples. The V and J genes are TRBV20-1 and TRBJ2-3, with 7 middle bases fitting TRBD1. Sequenced sample: whole blood. The bases are TGCAGTGCTAGAGCCCCTACCGGGACAGCCCATACGCAGTATTTT. Translated, it reads CSARAPTGTAHTQYF.